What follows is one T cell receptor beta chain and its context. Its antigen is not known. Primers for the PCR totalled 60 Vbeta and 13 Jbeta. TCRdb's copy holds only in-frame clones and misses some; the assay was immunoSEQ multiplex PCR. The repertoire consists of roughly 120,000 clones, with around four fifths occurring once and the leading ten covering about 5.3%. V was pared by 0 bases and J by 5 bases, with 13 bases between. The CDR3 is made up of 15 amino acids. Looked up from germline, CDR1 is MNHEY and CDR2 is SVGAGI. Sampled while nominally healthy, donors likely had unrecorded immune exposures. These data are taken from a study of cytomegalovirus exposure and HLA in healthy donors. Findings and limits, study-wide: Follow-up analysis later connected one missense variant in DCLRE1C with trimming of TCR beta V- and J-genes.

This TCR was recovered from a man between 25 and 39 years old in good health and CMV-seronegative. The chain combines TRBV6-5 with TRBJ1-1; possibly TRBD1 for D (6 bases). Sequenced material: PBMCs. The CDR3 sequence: CASSYSGQSETEAFF. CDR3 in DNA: TGTGCCAGCAGTTACTCCGGACAGTCGGAGACTGAAGCTTTCTTT.